The rows below give T cell receptor beta chains drawn from one sample of a study of OX40 agonist ivuxolimab in advanced cancers. Sequencing was performed with immunoSEQ multiplex PCR; in TCRdb, only in-frame clones are kept and a portion is missing. The sample has about 73,000 clones, roughly 90% seen once; the top ten hold more than 8.5%. The material sequenced was CD4+ or CD8+ T cells sorted from blood, taken in a trial of the OX40 agonist ivuxolimab. The receptors here all came from an adult with an advanced solid tumor such as melanoma, head and neck, liver or kidney cancer. The CDR3 runs from the conserved cysteine through the conserved F or W. D genes are given only for firm matches. Clone size is not always given. Where it is, it says once, few, many or a class for expanded clones.

v_call: TRBV7-9; clone_size: once; d_call: .; j_call: TRBJ2-1; cdr3_aa: CASIQSLSGTAARPFF; cdr3_nt: TGTGCCAGCATCCAGTCCCTCTCCGGGACGGCTGCCCGCCCGTTCTTC
v_call: TRBV5-5; clone_size: once; d_call: TRBD1; j_call: TRBJ2-7; cdr3_aa: CASSWTGGSYEQYF; cdr3_nt: TGTGCCAGCAGCTGGACAGGGGGGTCCTACGAGCAGTACTTC
v_call: TRBV5-1; clone_size: once; d_call: .; j_call: TRBJ2-2; cdr3_aa: CASSAPLAPGELFF; cdr3_nt: TGCGCCAGCAGCGCCCCACTAGCACCCGGGGAGCTGTTTTTT
v_call: TRBV13; clone_size: .; d_call: TRBD1; j_call: TRBJ1-6; cdr3_aa: CASSTGQGLNSPLHF; cdr3_nt: TGTGCCAGCAGCACAGGACAGGGTCTTAATTCACCCCTCCACTTT
v_call: TRBV10-1; clone_size: .; d_call: .; j_call: TRBJ1-1; cdr3_aa: CASSGTRGLNTEAFF; cdr3_nt: TGCGCCAGCAGTGGGACCCGGGGCTTGAACACTGAAGCTTTCTTT
v_call: TRBV27; clone_size: .; d_call: .; j_call: TRBJ2-7; cdr3_aa: CASSFGASPSYEQYF; cdr3_nt: TGTGCCAGCAGTTTCGGGGCCAGCCCCTCCTACGAGCAGTACTTC
v_call: TRBV9; clone_size: once; d_call: .; j_call: TRBJ2-5; cdr3_aa: CASSVARSPETQYF; cdr3_nt: TGTGCCAGCAGCGTAGCTAGGAGCCCAGAGACCCAGTACTTC
v_call: TRBV5-3; clone_size: .; d_call: .; j_call: TRBJ2-7; cdr3_aa: CARSSEPYEQYF; cdr3_nt: TGTGCCAGAAGCTCGGAACCGTACGAGCAGTACTTC
v_call: TRBV19; clone_size: .; d_call: TRBD1; j_call: TRBJ2-1; cdr3_aa: CASAFPDRGFRNEQFF; cdr3_nt: TGTGCCAGTGCTTTTCCGGACAGGGGATTTAGGAATGAGCAGTTCTTC
v_call: TRBV19; clone_size: .; d_call: .; j_call: TRBJ1-1; cdr3_aa: CASSMTENTEAFF; cdr3_nt: TGTGCCAGTTCTATGACCGAGAACACTGAAGCTTTCTTT
v_call: TRBV10-2; clone_size: .; d_call: .; j_call: TRBJ2-5; cdr3_aa: CASSDLPETQYF; cdr3_nt: TGCGCCAGCAGTGATCTCCCCGAGACCCAGTACTTC
v_call: TRBV27; clone_size: .; d_call: .; j_call: TRBJ2-1; cdr3_aa: CASKSSGGTYNEQFF; cdr3_nt: TGTGCCAGCAAGTCGAGTGGGGGCACCTACAATGAGCAGTTCTTC
v_call: TRBV6-1; clone_size: once; d_call: TRBD2; j_call: TRBJ2-1; cdr3_aa: CASSISGVPYNEQFF; cdr3_nt: TGTGCCAGCAGCATTAGCGGGGTTCCCTACAATGAGCAGTTCTTC
v_call: TRBV14; clone_size: .; d_call: TRBD1; j_call: TRBJ2-7; cdr3_aa: CASSQVETGVDEQYF; cdr3_nt: TGTGCCAGCAGCCAAGTTGAGACAGGGGTCGACGAGCAGTACTTC
v_call: TRBV2; clone_size: .; d_call: .; j_call: TRBJ2-7; cdr3_aa: CASSPSGEQYF; cdr3_nt: TGTGCCAGCAGTCCATCCGGCGAGCAGTACTTC
v_call: TRBV27; clone_size: .; d_call: TRBD1; j_call: TRBJ1-1; cdr3_aa: CASSSGQVNTEAFF; cdr3_nt: TGTGCCAGCAGTTCAGGACAGGTGAACACTGAAGCTTTCTTT
v_call: TRBV7-9; clone_size: .; d_call: .; j_call: TRBJ2-3; cdr3_aa: CASSLGTQYF; cdr3_nt: TGTGCCAGCAGCTTAGGTACGCAGTATTTT
v_call: TRBV11-2; clone_size: .; d_call: .; j_call: TRBJ2-1; cdr3_aa: CASSLDPNFWGVNEQFF; cdr3_nt: TGTGCCAGCAGCTTAGATCCTAATTTTTGGGGAGTGAATGAGCAGTTCTTC
v_call: TRBV7-3; clone_size: .; d_call: TRBD2; j_call: TRBJ2-1; cdr3_aa: CASSAPVGGTSGYNEQFF; cdr3_nt: TGTGCCAGCAGCGCCCCGGTGGGTGGGACTAGCGGGTACAATGAGCAGTTCTTC
v_call: TRBV5-1; clone_size: .; d_call: .; j_call: TRBJ1-1; cdr3_aa: CASQQGSEAFF; cdr3_nt: TGCGCCAGCCAGCAGGGGTCTGAAGCTTTCTTT
v_call: TRBV6-5; clone_size: .; d_call: .; j_call: TRBJ1-1; cdr3_aa: CASSYYGGAEAFF; cdr3_nt: TGTGCCAGCAGTTATTACGGGGGCGCGGAAGCTTTCTTT
v_call: TRBV4-3; clone_size: .; d_call: .; j_call: TRBJ2-5; cdr3_aa: CASSQVPGPQETQYF; cdr3_nt: TGCGCCAGCAGCCAAGTCCCGGGGCCCCAAGAGACCCAGTACTTC
v_call: TRBV29-1; clone_size: .; d_call: .; j_call: TRBJ2-1; cdr3_aa: CSVTRDISYNEQFF; cdr3_nt: TGCAGCGTTACCCGGGACATCTCCTACAATGAGCAGTTCTTC
v_call: TRBV11-2; clone_size: .; d_call: .; j_call: TRBJ1-1; cdr3_aa: CASSGGPSNTEAFF; cdr3_nt: TGTGCCAGCAGCGGAGGACCTTCGAACACTGAAGCTTTCTTT
v_call: TRBV2; clone_size: .; d_call: .; j_call: TRBJ1-4; cdr3_aa: CASSEGSTNEKLFF; cdr3_nt: TGTGCCAGCAGTGAAGGATCAACTAATGAAAAACTGTTTTTT
v_call: TRBV4-1; clone_size: .; d_call: TRBD1; j_call: TRBJ2-7; cdr3_aa: CASSRATGVSYEQYF; cdr3_nt: TGCGCCAGCAGCCGCGCGACAGGGGTCTCCTACGAGCAGTACTTC
v_call: TRBV27; clone_size: .; d_call: .; j_call: TRBJ1-1; cdr3_aa: CASSFSTATEAFF; cdr3_nt: TGTGCCAGCAGTTTTTCAACAGCTACTGAAGCTTTCTTT
v_call: TRBV19; clone_size: .; d_call: .; j_call: TRBJ1-2; cdr3_aa: CASTPPRHGRGYGYTF; cdr3_nt: TGTGCCAGTACCCCCCCCCGACACGGCCGGGGCTATGGCTACACCTTC
v_call: TRBV9; clone_size: .; d_call: .; j_call: TRBJ1-1; cdr3_aa: CASSGGHPNTEAFF; cdr3_nt: TGTGCCAGCAGCGGGGGACACCCGAACACTGAAGCTTTCTTT
v_call: TRBV2; clone_size: .; d_call: .; j_call: TRBJ1-2; cdr3_aa: CASRQDYGYTF; cdr3_nt: TGTGCCAGCAGACAAGACTATGGCTACACCTTC
v_call: TRBV12-5; clone_size: .; d_call: .; j_call: TRBJ1-1; cdr3_aa: CASGPPLRQENTEAFF; cdr3_nt: TGTGCTAGTGGTCCCCCCCTTAGGCAGGAGAACACTGAAGCTTTCTTT
v_call: TRBV2; clone_size: .; d_call: .; j_call: TRBJ2-3; cdr3_aa: CAIGRYTDTQYF; cdr3_nt: TGTGCCATCGGACGATACACAGATACGCAGTATTTT
v_call: TRBV9; clone_size: .; d_call: .; j_call: TRBJ2-7; cdr3_aa: CASSPRETYEQYF; cdr3_nt: TGTGCCAGCAGCCCTCGAGAAACCTACGAGCAGTACTTC
v_call: TRBV5-1; clone_size: .; d_call: .; j_call: TRBJ2-2; cdr3_aa: CASSGTGTPLGTGELFF; cdr3_nt: TGCGCCAGCAGCGGGACCGGGACCCCATTAGGCACCGGGGAGCTGTTTTTT
v_call: TRBV27; clone_size: .; d_call: TRBD1; j_call: TRBJ2-1; cdr3_aa: CATRRTGIDEQFF; cdr3_nt: TGTGCCACCCGCCGGACAGGGATCGATGAGCAGTTCTTC
v_call: TRBV5-1; clone_size: once; d_call: .; j_call: TRBJ1-2; cdr3_aa: CASSLAGTWRPYGYTF; cdr3_nt: TGCGCCAGCAGCTTGGCCGGAACATGGCGACCCTATGGCTACACCTTC
v_call: TRBV6-5; clone_size: .; d_call: .; j_call: TRBJ1-6; cdr3_aa: CASSYSQLNSPLHF; cdr3_nt: TGTGCCAGCAGTTACTCTCAGCTTAATTCACCCCTCCACTTT
v_call: TRBV7-6; clone_size: many; d_call: TRBD1; j_call: TRBJ2-7; cdr3_aa: CASSPVTGAVYEQYF; cdr3_nt: TGTGCCAGCAGCCCGGTGACAGGGGCGGTCTACGAGCAGTACTTC
v_call: TRBV29-1; clone_size: .; d_call: .; j_call: TRBJ2-3; cdr3_aa: CSVSLIGTDTQYF; cdr3_nt: TGCAGCGTAAGTTTAATCGGCACAGATACGCAGTATTTT
v_call: TRBV27; clone_size: .; d_call: .; j_call: TRBJ1-1; cdr3_aa: CASSLSRGGAEAFF; cdr3_nt: TGTGCCAGCAGTTTATCCCGGGGCGGCGCCGAAGCTTTCTTT
v_call: TRBV7-9; clone_size: .; d_call: .; j_call: TRBJ1-1; cdr3_aa: CASSLGGPLNTEAFF; cdr3_nt: TGTGCCAGCAGCTTGGGGGGCCCTCTGAACACTGAAGCTTTCTTT
v_call: TRBV14; clone_size: few; d_call: .; j_call: TRBJ1-2; cdr3_aa: CASSPALTNYGYTF; cdr3_nt: TGTGCCAGCAGCCCCGCACTCACTAACTATGGCTACACCTTC
v_call: TRBV5-1; clone_size: .; d_call: TRBD2; j_call: TRBJ2-7; cdr3_aa: CASSPPGLAGRDEQYF; cdr3_nt: TGCGCCAGCAGCCCACCGGGACTAGCGGGGAGGGACGAGCAGTACTTC
v_call: TRBV5-1; clone_size: .; d_call: TRBD1; j_call: TRBJ1-3; cdr3_aa: CASSSIPGQGLGSGNTIYF; cdr3_nt: TGCGCCAGCAGCTCCATTCCGGGACAGGGGTTAGGCTCTGGAAACACCATATATTTT
v_call: TRBV7-2; clone_size: .; d_call: .; j_call: TRBJ1-3; cdr3_aa: CASSLATEGSGNTIYF; cdr3_nt: TGTGCCAGCAGCTTAGCAACAGAAGGCTCTGGAAACACCATATATTTT
v_call: TRBV4-2; clone_size: once; d_call: .; j_call: TRBJ1-1; cdr3_aa: CASSQGFTGTLGTRENTEAFF; cdr3_nt: TGTGCCAGCAGCCAAGGATTTACCGGGACACTAGGAACAAGAGAGAACACTGAAGCTTTCTTT
v_call: TRBV27; clone_size: .; d_call: .; j_call: TRBJ1-1; cdr3_aa: CASSLWDASRTTEAFF; cdr3_nt: TGTGCCAGCAGTTTGTGGGACGCAAGTCGAACCACTGAAGCTTTCTTT
v_call: TRBV27; clone_size: .; d_call: .; j_call: TRBJ2-2; cdr3_aa: CASSFGGGTGELFF; cdr3_nt: TGTGCCAGCAGTTTTGGCGGAGGGACCGGGGAGCTGTTTTTT
v_call: TRBV7-8; clone_size: .; d_call: .; j_call: TRBJ1-5; cdr3_aa: CASSSGQLYSNQPQHF; cdr3_nt: TGTGCCAGCAGCTCAGGACAGTTGTATAGCAATCAGCCCCAGCATTTT
v_call: TRBV9; clone_size: .; d_call: .; j_call: TRBJ2-7; cdr3_aa: CASSVGYASYEQYF; cdr3_nt: TGTGCCAGCAGCGTAGGCTATGCGAGCTACGAGCAGTACTTC
v_call: TRBV13; clone_size: .; d_call: TRBD1; j_call: TRBJ2-3; cdr3_aa: CASRHSSRGYGDTQYF; cdr3_nt: TGTGCCAGCAGACACTCCTCCAGGGGGTATGGGGATACGCAGTATTTT
v_call: TRBV7-6; clone_size: .; d_call: TRBD1; j_call: TRBJ2-7; cdr3_aa: CASSFHPGQGLYEQYF; cdr3_nt: TGTGCCAGCAGCTTCCACCCAGGACAGGGACTTTACGAGCAGTACTTC
v_call: TRBV5-1; clone_size: few; d_call: .; j_call: TRBJ2-7; cdr3_aa: CASSPMASGNEQYF; cdr3_nt: TGCGCCAGCAGCCCCATGGCTTCTGGAAACGAGCAGTACTTC
v_call: TRBV7-8; clone_size: once; d_call: TRBD2; j_call: TRBJ2-1; cdr3_aa: CASSPGGGSYNEQFF; cdr3_nt: TGTGCCAGCAGTCCCGGGGGGGGGTCCTACAATGAGCAGTTCTTC
v_call: TRBV5-1; clone_size: .; d_call: TRBD1; j_call: TRBJ1-6; cdr3_aa: CASSFQQGNNSPLHF; cdr3_nt: TGCGCCAGCAGCTTCCAACAGGGGAATAATTCACCCCTCCACTTT
v_call: TRBV5-1; clone_size: .; d_call: .; j_call: TRBJ2-3; cdr3_aa: CASSLDNGDTQYF; cdr3_nt: TGCGCCAGCAGCTTGGACAACGGGGATACGCAGTATTTT
v_call: TRBV5-4; clone_size: .; d_call: TRBD1; j_call: TRBJ1-2; cdr3_aa: CASTADRASFGYTF; cdr3_nt: TGTGCCAGCACCGCGGACAGGGCTTCGTTTGGCTACACCTTC